This TCR beta chain was identified in a study of OX40 agonist ivuxolimab in advanced cancers. On the study more broadly: The dose-escalation cohort had hepatocellular carcinoma, melanoma, renal cell or head and neck cancer. Earlier treatment with anti-PD-1, anti-PD-L1 or anti-CTLA-4 was permitted, and over 35% had received some.

Study conclusions and caveats: At 0.1 to 3.0 mg/kg, CD4+ and CD8+ blood T cells expanded clonally by week 6.

V was pared by 6 bases and J by 3 bases, with 3 bases between. There are 11 residues in the CDR3. Looked up from germline, CDR1 is LNHDA and CDR2 is SQIVND (reference sequence). Worth noting for this clone: The target antigen is unknown.

The method was immunoSEQ multiplex PCR; TCRdb's version includes in-frame clones alone and lacks a portion of them. The data contain approximately 94,000 clones, 92% of them seen just once; the ten biggest clones take up 3.4%. This TCR was recovered from an adult with an advanced solid tumor such as melanoma, head and neck, liver or kidney cancer. This material consisted of CD4+ or CD8+ T cells sorted from blood, taken in a trial of the OX40 agonist ivuxolimab. The chain recombines TRBV19 with TRBJ2-1; D is undetermined. The CDR3 sequence is CASRDYNEQFF. The CDR3 coding sequence is TGTGCCAGTAGGGACTACAATGAGCAGTTCTTC.